These 22 T cell receptor beta chains share one sample of origin, sequenced in a study of cytomegalovirus exposure and HLA in healthy donors. 60 Vbeta and 13 Jbeta primers were used in PCR. Libraries were prepared by immunoSEQ multiplex PCR; TCRdb keeps only in-frame clonotypes and omits some of them. The sample includes under 200,000 clones, approximately 72% of them seen just once. Sequencing was performed on PBMCs. The receptors originated from a female donor in good health and CMV-seronegative.

V usage is TRBV18 and J usage is TRBJ1-5, with 8 bases fitting TRBD1. The CDR3 consists of 14 residues. Germline CDR1 reads KGHSH; CDR2 reads LQKENI. With 3 bases clipped from V and 5 bases from J, the junction kept 3 bases outside the gene matches. Here the CDR3 reads CASSPGQVDQPQHF. DNA for the CDR3: TGTGCCAGCTCACCGGGACAGGTCGATCAGCCCCAGCATTTT.

This chain links TRBV13 with TRBJ2-5, with unresolved D. This CDR3 has 13 residues. Trimming left V 0 bases short and J 3 bases short, with 5 bases between. Germline values: CDR1 PRHDT, CDR2 FYEKMQ (reference sequence). CDR3 in amino acids: CASSLGREETQYF. For the CDR3, the DNA is TGTGCCAGCAGCTTAGGCCGCGAAGAGACCCAGTACTTC.

This chain joins TRBV20-1 and TRBJ2-7; D is undetermined. Trimming took off 3 bases at V and 5 bases at J, with 8 bases between the two ends. The CDR3 totals 11 residues. Germline values: CDR1 DFQATT, CDR2 SNEGSKA (reference sequence). As DNA, the CDR3 is TGCAGTGCTAGGACGGGTGACGAGCAGTACTTC. This gives the protein CSARTGDEQYF.

This clone was recorded a few times. The chain employs TRBV4-3 and TRBJ2-7, with TRBD2 identical over 8 bases. The trim removed 0 bases at V and 4 bases at J, leaving 5 bases unmatched. The CDR3 is 15 residues long. Per the germline V gene, CDR1 is LGHNA and CDR2 is YSLEER. Here the CDR3 reads CASSQDLGGRYEQYF. The CDR3, as DNA: TGCGCCAGCAGCCAAGATCTCGGCGGGAGGTACGAGCAGTACTTC.

This rearrangement joins TRBV4-3 to TRBJ2-3, with no clear D. V shed 0 bases and J shed 5 bases, with 12 bases lying between them. Looked up from germline, CDR1 is LGHNA and CDR2 is YSLEER. This CDR3 spans 15 amino acids. The CDR3, as DNA: TGCGCCAGCAGCCAAGATTCTGAGGTGGGAGATACGCAGTATTTT. It codes for CASSQDSEVGDTQYF.

Only one count was recorded for this clone. One end of the junction does not line up with germline, which may come from a read error. The chain is built from TRBV7-9 and TRBJ2-5; D unresolved. This CDR3 contains 12 residues. Looked up from germline, CDR1 is SEHNR and CDR2 is FQNEAQ (reference sequence). As DNA, the CDR3 is TGTTCCAGCAGCTTCTCGGGAGAGACCCAGTACTTC. It encodes CSSSFSGETQYF.

The rearrangement joins TRBV6-5 to TRBJ1-1, with D uncertain. Trimming shortened V by 4 bases and J by 0 bases, and 9 bases separated the two germline ends. The germline V gene has CDR1 MNHEY and CDR2 SVGAGI. CDR3 length equals 14 residues. The CDR3 DNA sequence: TGTGCCAGCAGTTCCCCGTGGCTGAACACTGAAGCTTTCTTT. Translation: CASSSPWLNTEAFF.

CDR3 region: CASSVGGYNSPLHF. The CDR3 DNA follows: TGTGCCAGCAGTGTGGGGGGATATAATTCACCCCTCCACTTT. This chain joins TRBV6-5 and TRBJ1-6; D may be TRBD1 (5 bases). The germline V gene encodes CDR1 MNHEY and CDR2 SVGAGI. Trimming took off 5 bases at V and 4 bases at J, with 9 bases between the two ends. There are 14 residues in the CDR3.

The chain joins TRBV9 to TRBJ2-5; TRBD2 agrees at 8 bases. This CDR3 contains 15 residues. From germline, CDR1 is SGDLS and CDR2 YYNGEE. V lost 0 bases to trimming and J lost 5 bases; unmatched junction nucleotides: 6. The CDR3: CASSVVGGARETQYF. CDR3 in DNA: TGTGCCAGCAGCGTAGTCGGGGGGGCCAGGGAGACCCAGTACTTC.

J is TRBJ2-7 and V is TRBV7-3, with 8 positions matching TRBD2. V lost 2 bases, J lost 3 bases, and 3 bases stayed unmatched. CDR1 SGHTA and CDR2 FQGTGA come from the germline V gene. The CDR3 is 14 residues long. The CDR3 nucleotides read TGTGCCAGCAGCTTAGGAGCGGGGGACTACGAGCAGTACTTC. Translated: CASSLGAGDYEQYF.

The chain links TRBV13 to TRBJ2-1, with a weak D call TRBD2 (5 bases). V was shortened by 4 bases and J by 0 bases, with 16 bases between the two germline ends. Germline values: CDR1 PRHDT, CDR2 FYEKMQ (reference sequence). CDR3 length: 17 residues. The CDR3, as DNA: TGTGCCAGCAGCTCCCGTGAGGGCCTCAGCTCCTACAATGAGCAGTTCTTC. It codes for CASSSREGLSSYNEQFF. Using reference TRBV13 and TRBJ2-1 for the parts outside the CDR3, the full variable domain is AAGVIQSPRHLIKEKRETATLKCYPIPRHDTVYWYQQGPGQDPQFLISFYEKMQSDKGSIPDRFSAQQFSDYHSELNMSSLELGDSALYFCASSSREGLSSYNEQFFGPGTRLTVL.

The chain carries TRBV6-5 and TRBJ2-1, with 13 positions matching TRBD2. Trimming took 5 bases from V and 6 from J; bases not matched to a gene: 4. This CDR3 has 15 residues. Germline V gene sequence: CDR1 MNHEY, CDR2 SVGAGI. As DNA, the CDR3 is TGTGCCAGCAGTGTCCGGACTAGCGGGAGCAATGAGCAGTTCTTC. Protein product: CASSVRTSGSNEQFF.

The J gene is TRBJ2-3, the V gene TRBV9; maybe TRBD2 (6 bases). CDR3 size: 14 residues. The V gene's germline CDR1 is SGDLS and CDR2 YYNGEE. V lost 3 bases to trimming and J lost 1 base, with 9 bases between them. The CDR3 loop is CASSGPGGTDTQYF. The CDR3, as DNA: TGTGCCAGCAGCGGACCGGGGGGCACAGATACGCAGTATTTT. Filled out from reference TRBV9 and TRBJ2-3, the complete variable domain reads DSGVTQTPKHLITATGQRVTLRCSPRSGDLSVYWYQQSLDQGLQFLIQYYNGEERAKGNILERFSAQQFPDLHSELNLSSLELGDSALYFCASSGPGGTDTQYFGPGTRLTVL.

The V call is TRBV30, the J call TRBJ2-1; TRBD2 aligns across 10 bases. The CDR3 spans 14 residues. Trimming at V came to 4 bases and at J to 7 bases, leaving 7 bases not matched to a gene. The germline V gene has CDR1 GTSNPN and CDR2 SVGIG (reference sequence). CDR3 protein: CAWIGAGGGNEQFF. CDR3 nucleotides: TGTGCCTGGATAGGAGCGGGAGGGGGGAATGAGCAGTTCTTC.

J is TRBJ2-4 and V is TRBV7-3; D possibly corresponds to TRBD1 (6 bases). Trimming cost V 2 bases and J 6 bases, with 11 bases left between them. CDR3 length equals 14 residues. Germline V gives CDR1 SGHTA, CDR2 FQGTGA. The CDR3 reads CASSLEGERNIQYF. The CDR3 DNA sequence: TGTGCCAGCAGCTTAGAGGGGGAAAGAAACATTCAGTACTTC. Variable domain in full (rest from reference TRBV7-3 and TRBJ2-4): GAGVSQTPSNKVTEKGKYVELRCDPISGHTALYWYRQSLGQGPEFLIYFQGTGAADDSGLPNDRFFAVRPEGSVSTLKIQRTERGDSAVYLCASSLEGERNIQYFGAGTRLSVL.

This clone was counted once. The V and J genes are TRBV7-9 and TRBJ2-2, with D unresolved. Deletions cut 2 bases from V and 4 bases from J, with 8 bases between. CDR3 size: 14 residues. The germline V gene has CDR1 SEHNR and CDR2 FQNEAQ (reference sequence). The CDR3 spells CASSLSRGTGELFF. The DNA of the CDR3 is TGTGCCAGCAGCTTATCGAGAGGCACCGGGGAGCTGTTTTTT.

The chain carries TRBV1 and TRBJ2-3; no DNA check was done on the table's D call, TRBD1. TRBV1 is described as a pseudogene. CDR3 length: 18 residues. CDR3 nucleotides: TGCACCAGCAGCCAAGATCTAGGCGGGGACAGGCGCACAGATACGCAGTATTTT. Protein sequence: CTSSQDLGGDRRTDTQYF.

This clone has just a few counts. The rearrangement uses TRBV9 and TRBJ2-6, with 8 bases identical to TRBD1. This CDR3 comprises 14 residues. CDR1 SGDLS and CDR2 YYNGEE come from the germline V gene. J gave up 0 bases and V 7 bases, and 0 bases lay outside the gene matches. The DNA for the CDR3 is TGTGCCAGCGGACAGGGCTCTGGGGCCAACGTCCTGACTTTC. The encoded protein is CASGQGSGANVLTF. The variable domain in full, completed from reference TRBV9 and TRBJ2-6, reads DSGVTQTPKHLITATGQRVTLRCSPRSGDLSVYWYQQSLDQGLQFLIQYYNGEERAKGNILERFSAQQFPDLHSELNLSSLELGDSALYFCASGQGSGANVLTFGAGSRLTVL.

This clone was seen a single time. The chain joins TRBV7-3 to TRBJ2-7, with TRBD2 as a possible D gene (6 bases). This CDR3 contains 15 residues. V was pared by 2 bases and J by 3 bases, with 14 bases between. Looked up from germline, CDR1 is SGHTA and CDR2 is FQGTGA. The CDR3 DNA follows: TGTGCCAGCAGCTTATTGGGGGGAGAAGGCTACGAGCAGTACTTC. Its protein product is CASSLLGGEGYEQYF.

This chain uses TRBV19 with TRBJ1-4; D not resolved. The germline V gene encodes CDR1 LNHDA and CDR2 SQIVND (reference sequence). This CDR3 contains 11 residues. Trimming cost V 4 bases and J 12 bases, with 9 bases left between them. CDR3 nucleotide sequence: TGTGCCAGTAGTACCCGAGTTGAACTGTTTTTT. Protein: CASSTRVELFF.

This clone has only one observation. V is TRBV4-1 and J is TRBJ1-2, with 7 nucleotides matching TRBD1. Germline values: CDR1 MGHRA, CDR2 YSYEKL. V shed 4 bases, J shed 10 bases, and the junction held 12 bases outside the gene matches. The CDR3 loop spans 14 amino acids. The CDR3 region has the DNA TGCGCCAGCAGCCCCCAGGAGGGGGCGCGAGACTACACCTTC. Protein sequence: CASSPQEGARDYTF.

This clone was recorded only once. The rearrangement links TRBV6-1 to TRBJ2-1; D not resolved. The CDR3 contains 15 residues. V lost 4 bases and J lost 8, with 18 bases in between. Germline CDR1 reads MNHNS; CDR2 reads SASEGT. The CDR3 coding sequence is TGTGCCAGCAGTGCTCTAGTCAATAGCCGCGATGAGCAGTTCTTC. This codes for CASSALVNSRDEQFF.